The 3 T cell receptor beta chains presented below share a single source sample, sequenced in a study of cytomegalovirus exposure and HLA in healthy donors. PCR was performed using 60 Vbeta and 13 Jbeta primers. Method: immunoSEQ multiplex PCR; TCRdb's copy keeps in-frame clones and lacks some. The sample includes 120,000 or so clones, approximately 78% of them seen just once. Material for sequencing was PBMCs. The receptors stem from a man aged 25 to 45 in good health and CMV-seropositive.

The chain couples TRBV7-9 to TRBJ2-1; 11 bases fit TRBD2. Trimming took 5 bases from V and 4 from J; bases not matched to a gene: 13. CDR1 SEHNR and CDR2 FQNEAQ come from the germline V gene (reference sequence). This CDR3 is 18 amino acids long. In DNA, the CDR3 is TGTGCCAGCAGCCCCGGGACTAGCGGCCCACGGGGTTACAATGAGCAGTTCTTC. This encodes CASSPGTSGPRGYNEQFF.

This clone was counted between two and nine times. V is TRBV27 and J is TRBJ2-1; 7 nucleotides agree with TRBD2. The V gene end was trimmed by 4 bases and the J gene end by 2 bases; junction bases not matched to a gene: 5. The CDR3 contains 15 residues. The germline gives CDR1 MNHEY, CDR2 SMNVEV (reference sequence). The CDR3 nucleotides read TGTGCCAGCAGTTCCAGTCGGGGGGCCTACAATGAGCAGTTCTTC. Its translation: CASSSSRGAYNEQFF.

The chain uses TRBV5-4 and TRBJ2-3; D is possibly TRBD2 (6 bases). V was clipped by 5 bases and J by 0 bases, with 16 bases between them. The CDR3 is 16 residues long. Germline CDR1 SGHNT, CDR2 YYREEE (reference sequence). As DNA, the CDR3 is TGTGCCAGCAGGGGCAGTGCAGGGAGGAGCACAGATACGCAGTATTTT. This sequence encodes CASRGSAGRSTDTQYF.